The sequence of this T cell receptor beta chain was determined in a study of OX40 agonist ivuxolimab in advanced cancers. This clone has just a few counts. The V and J ends lost 4 bases and 2 bases, in that order; junction bases with no gene match: 2. The CDR3 is made up of 14 amino acids. The germline CDR1 and CDR2 sequences are SGHRS and YFSETQ. Produced via immunoSEQ multiplex PCR; TCRdb's table is partial and in-frame only. Here the sample spans around 62,000 clones, more than 60% being singletons. The starting material was CD4+ or CD8+ T cells sorted from blood, obtained in a trial of the OX40 agonist ivuxolimab. The sequence was obtained from an adult with an advanced solid tumor such as melanoma, head and neck, liver or kidney cancer. The rearrangement links TRBV5-1 to TRBJ2-3; 9 bases fit TRBD2. CDR3 DNA: TGCGCCAGCAGCCAGCGGGGGGCCACAGATACGCAGTATTTT. It encodes CASSQRGATDTQYF.